This T cell receptor beta chain was profiled in a study of shared clonotypes between healthy human individuals. Per sorted-subset replicate PCR, input was about 180 ng DNA, representing roughly 29,000 T cell genomes. Clones were read by immunoSEQ multiplex PCR, and TCRdb kept only the in-frame ones, dropping some. Of about 2 million clones in the sample, just under 95% are singletons; the top ten hold 1.2%. Trimming pared 1 base from V and 0 bases from J, leaving 14 bases between. In germline, CDR1 is WNHNN, CDR2 SYGVQD (reference sequence). The CDR3 runs to 17 residues. CD45RO-negative, CCR7-positively selected cells formed the naive CD8 fraction, excluding terminally differentiated effector memory CD45RA+ cells. Healthy adults negative for HIV, lacking recent acute infections or vaccinations, served as donors.

The chain links TRBV10-1 to TRBJ2-3; D unclear. This TCR came from a man aged 18 to 29 in good health. Sequences were obtained from naive CD8+ T cells sorted from blood. CDR3 nucleotide sequence: TGCGCCAGCAGTGAGTGGTGGTCCGAGCTCAGCACAGATACGCAGTATTTT. The encoded protein is CASSEWWSELSTDTQYF.